The source of this TCR beta chain is a study of cytomegalovirus exposure and HLA in healthy donors. Whole-study results and caveats: Reportedly, diagnosis of cytomegalovirus status by the classifier showed high specificity and sensitivity. Most TCR sequences were rare, but some public TCRs occurred in many donors.

Regarding this clone: Its specificity is not known.

The assay was immunoSEQ multiplex PCR, and TCRdb's table has in-frame clones only and misses some. The data show roughly 98,000 clones, roughly 89% seen once. The donors were in the roughly 130-subject validation cohort, distinct from the roughly 700-subject first cohort. This receptor was taken from a woman in her 30s in good health and CMV-seronegative. Source material: PBMCs.

The CDR3 sequence: CAISERTGGEKVTF. CDR3 DNA sequence: TGTGCCATCAGTGAGAGGACCGGCGGGGAAAAGGTAACCTTC. J is TRBJ1-2 and V is TRBV10-3; D is undetermined. V was pared by 2 bases and J by 14 bases, with 21 bases between. Looked up from germline, CDR1 is ENHRY and CDR2 is SYGVKD. This CDR3 has 14 amino acids.